This TCR beta chain was sequenced during a study of blood T cell repertoires in COVID-19. About the research overall: The United States, Italy and Spain supplied acute and convalescent COVID-19 samples. Nucleic acid was either cDNA or gDNA, and it came from T cells, B-cell-depleted T cells, or PBMCs.

V lost 6 bases and J lost 3; bases outside the gene matches: 8. The CDR3 loop spans 15 amino acids. Germline values: CDR1 LGHNT, CDR2 FRNRAP. As handled by the study authors: Amplified reference gene primers provided the basis for estimating nucleated cell counts. Profiled with immunoSEQ multiplex PCR; TCRdb holds only in-frame clones, not every one. For V, J and clone size, that table is used; D and trimming come from the DNA. Altogether around 76,000 clones are present, roughly 90% being singletons, with the ten largest covering just under 0.6%. The chain employs TRBV12-5 and TRBJ2-4; 7 nucleotides agree with TRBD2. The sequence was collected from a man between 60 and 75 years old with acute or convalescent COVID-19. Sequencing was done on a sample of peripheral blood. Here the CDR3 reads CASGGAGVGKNIQYF. The CDR3 DNA follows: TGTGCTAGTGGAGGGGCGGGGGTAGGCAAAAACATTCAGTACTTC.